The 7 T cell receptor beta chains below come from one sample, sequenced in a study of tumour-infiltrating T cells in Burkitt lymphoma. Sequencing was performed with immunoSEQ multiplex PCR; in TCRdb, only in-frame clones are kept and a portion is missing. The sample holds around 5,600 clones, about a sixth seen once. Sequencing was carried out using tumor tissue. The origin of the receptors is a human donor with diffuse large B-cell lymphoma.

This clone was counted a few times. CDR3 in amino acids: CASSKETVHYGYTF. The CDR3 nucleotides are TGTGCCAGCAGCAAAGAGACAGTGCACTATGGCTACACCTTC. The genes are TRBV21-1 and TRBJ1-2; the table's D call of TRBD1 was not tested on the DNA. TRBV21-1 is labeled a pseudogene. This CDR3 spans 14 amino acids.

The chain employs TRBV2 and TRBJ1-5; no reliable D call. The CDR3 extends over 16 amino acids. V gave up 6 bases and J gave up 0 bases, with 15 bases separating them. Germline V lookup: CDR1 SNHLY, CDR2 FYNNEI. CDR3 coding DNA: TGTGCCAGCAGGGCTTTGTGGGAAAATAGCAATCAGCCCCAGCATTTT. This translates into CASRALWENSNQPQHF.

V usage is TRBV2 and J usage is TRBJ2-1, with D tentatively TRBD1 or TRBD2 (5 bases each). The CDR3 consists of 15 residues. Trimming took 4 bases from V and 6 from J, leaving 16 bases between them. Germline V gene lookup returns CDR1 SNHLY and CDR2 FYNNEI. Here the CDR3 reads CASSVLSGGPNEQFF. The CDR3 DNA sequence: TGTGCCAGCAGTGTCCTCAGTGGGGGACCCAATGAGCAGTTCTTC. Drawing the rest from reference TRBV2 and TRBJ2-1, the complete variable domain is EPEVTQTPSHQVTQMGQEVILRCVPISNHLYFYWYRQILGQKVEFLVSFYNNEISEKSEIFDDQFSVERPDGSNFTLKIRSTKLEDSAMYFCASSVLSGGPNEQFFGPGTRLTVL.

About this clone itself: A read error may produce the germline difference seen at one junction end. This chain joins TRBV10-3 and TRBJ2-5, with D perhaps TRBD1 or TRBD2 (5 bases each). Germline V gene sequence: CDR1 ENHRY, CDR2 SYGVKD. The CDR3 is made up of 14 amino acids. CDR3 protein: CAISKSGQKETQYF. The CDR3 DNA reads as TGTGCCATCAGTAAGTCGGGGCAGAAAGAGACCCAGTACTTC.

In this sample, this clone turned up a few times. The rearrangement uses TRBV7-6 and TRBJ2-1; TRBD2 aligns across 11 bases. Unmatched junction bases numbered 1, after V lost 3 bases and J lost 3 bases. The germline CDR1 and CDR2 sequences are SGHVS and FNYEAQ. CDR3 length equals 15 residues. CDR3 region: CASSLGLADYNEQFF. CDR3 nucleotides: TGTGCCAGCAGCTTGGGACTAGCGGACTACAATGAGCAGTTCTTC.

The rearrangement links TRBV7-9 to TRBJ1-1; D is possibly TRBD1 (6 bases). This CDR3 has 14 amino acids. The V gene's germline CDR1 is SEHNR and CDR2 FQNEAQ (reference sequence). The V end lost 5 bases, the J end lost 2 bases, and 12 bases lay between the germline ends. The CDR3 spells CASSAWTENTEAFF. In nucleotides, the CDR3 is TGTGCCAGCAGCGCGTGGACAGAAAACACTGAAGCTTTCTTT.

The V gene is TRBV6-5, the J gene TRBJ1-1, with D perhaps matching TRBD1 (5 bases). CDR1 is MNHEY, CDR2 SVGAGI, per germline. V lost 9 bases and J 0 bases, leaving 14 bases between the germline ends. This CDR3 contains 14 residues. This CDR3 reads CASQSGRVNTEAFF. The CDR3 bases are TGTGCCAGTCAATCGGGACGGGTGAACACTGAAGCTTTCTTT.